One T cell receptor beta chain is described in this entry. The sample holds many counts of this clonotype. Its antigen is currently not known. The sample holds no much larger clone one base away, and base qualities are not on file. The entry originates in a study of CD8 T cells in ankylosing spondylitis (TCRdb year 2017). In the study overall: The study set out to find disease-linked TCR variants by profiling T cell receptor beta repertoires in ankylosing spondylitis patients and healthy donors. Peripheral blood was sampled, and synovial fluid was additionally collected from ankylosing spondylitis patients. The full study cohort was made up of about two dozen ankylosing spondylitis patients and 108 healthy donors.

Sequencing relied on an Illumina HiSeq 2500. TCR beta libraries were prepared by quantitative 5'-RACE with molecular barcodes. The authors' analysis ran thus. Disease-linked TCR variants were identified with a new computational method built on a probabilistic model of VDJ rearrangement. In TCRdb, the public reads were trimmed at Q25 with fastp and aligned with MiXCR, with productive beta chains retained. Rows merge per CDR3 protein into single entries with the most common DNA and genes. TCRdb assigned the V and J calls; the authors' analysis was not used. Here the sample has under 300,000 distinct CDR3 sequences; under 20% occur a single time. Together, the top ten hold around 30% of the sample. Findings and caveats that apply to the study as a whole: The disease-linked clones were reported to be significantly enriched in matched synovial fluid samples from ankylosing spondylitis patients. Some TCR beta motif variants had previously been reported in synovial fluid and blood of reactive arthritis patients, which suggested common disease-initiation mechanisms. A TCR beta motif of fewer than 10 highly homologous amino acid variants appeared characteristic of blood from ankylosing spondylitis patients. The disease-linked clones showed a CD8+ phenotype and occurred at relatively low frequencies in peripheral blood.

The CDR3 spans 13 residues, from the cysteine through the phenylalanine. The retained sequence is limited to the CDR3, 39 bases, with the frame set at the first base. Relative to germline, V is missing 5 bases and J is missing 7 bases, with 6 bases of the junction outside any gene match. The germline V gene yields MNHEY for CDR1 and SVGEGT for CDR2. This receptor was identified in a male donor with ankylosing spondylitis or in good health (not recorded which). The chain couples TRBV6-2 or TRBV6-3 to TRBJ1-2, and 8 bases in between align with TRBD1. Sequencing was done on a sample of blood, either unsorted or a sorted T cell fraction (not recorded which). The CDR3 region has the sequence CASSPGTGAGYTF. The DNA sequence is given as TGTGCCAGCAGTCCCGGGACAGGAGCTGGCTACACCTTC.